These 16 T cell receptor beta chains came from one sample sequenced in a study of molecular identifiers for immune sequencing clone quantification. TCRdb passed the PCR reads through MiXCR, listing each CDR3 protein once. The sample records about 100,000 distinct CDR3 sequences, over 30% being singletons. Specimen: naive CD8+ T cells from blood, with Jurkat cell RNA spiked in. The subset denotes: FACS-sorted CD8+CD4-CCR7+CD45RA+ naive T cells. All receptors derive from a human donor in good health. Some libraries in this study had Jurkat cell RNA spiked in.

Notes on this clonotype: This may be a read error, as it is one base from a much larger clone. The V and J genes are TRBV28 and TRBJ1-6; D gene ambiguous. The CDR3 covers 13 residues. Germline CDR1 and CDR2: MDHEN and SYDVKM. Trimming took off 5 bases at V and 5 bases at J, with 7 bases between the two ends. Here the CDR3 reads CASSITDNSPLHF. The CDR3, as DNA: TGTGCCAGCAGTATCACGGATAATTCACCCCTCCACTTT.

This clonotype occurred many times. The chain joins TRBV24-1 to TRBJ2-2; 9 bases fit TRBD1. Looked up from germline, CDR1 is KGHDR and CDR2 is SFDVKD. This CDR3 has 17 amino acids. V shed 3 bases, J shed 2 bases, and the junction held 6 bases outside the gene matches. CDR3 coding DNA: TGTGCCACCAGTGATGTGTACAGGGGGCGAAACACCGGGGAGCTGTTTTTT. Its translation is CATSDVYRGRNTGELFF.

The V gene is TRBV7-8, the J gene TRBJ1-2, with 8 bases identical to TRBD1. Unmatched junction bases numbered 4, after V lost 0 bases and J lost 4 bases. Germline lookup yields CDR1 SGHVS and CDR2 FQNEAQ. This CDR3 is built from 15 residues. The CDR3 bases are TGTGCCAGCAGCTTAGCGCCGACAGGGGCCTATGGCTACACCTTC. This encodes CASSLAPTGAYGYTF.

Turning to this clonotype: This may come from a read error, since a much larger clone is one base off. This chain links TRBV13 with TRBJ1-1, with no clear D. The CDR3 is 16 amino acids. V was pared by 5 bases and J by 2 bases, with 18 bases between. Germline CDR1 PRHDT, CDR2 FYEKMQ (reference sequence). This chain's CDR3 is CASSIELGRPNTEAFF. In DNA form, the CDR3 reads TGTGCCAGCAGCATAGAATTAGGCAGGCCTAACACTGAAGCTTTCTTT. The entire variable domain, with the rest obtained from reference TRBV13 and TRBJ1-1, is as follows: AAGVIQSPRHLIKEKRETATLKCYPIPRHDTVYWYQQGPGQDPQFLISFYEKMQSDKGSIPDRFSAQQFSDYHSELNMSSLELGDSALYFCASSIELGRPNTEAFFGQGTRLTVV.

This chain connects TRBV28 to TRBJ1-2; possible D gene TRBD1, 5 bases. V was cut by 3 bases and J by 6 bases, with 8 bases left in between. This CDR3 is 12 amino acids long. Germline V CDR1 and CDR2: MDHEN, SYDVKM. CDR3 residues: CASSLTVDGYTF. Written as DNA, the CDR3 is TGTGCCAGCAGTTTGACAGTGGATGGCTACACCTTC.

The CDR3 DNA follows: TGCGCCAGCAGCCAAGATACGGGGACTTACGAGCAGTACTTC. Encoded protein: CASSQDTGTYEQYF. The rearrangement uses TRBV4-3 and TRBJ2-7; possible D gene TRBD2, 6 bases. This CDR3 comprises 14 residues. Germline loops: CDR1 LGHNA, CDR2 YSLEER. V lost 0 bases to trimming and J lost 4 bases, with 10 bases between them.

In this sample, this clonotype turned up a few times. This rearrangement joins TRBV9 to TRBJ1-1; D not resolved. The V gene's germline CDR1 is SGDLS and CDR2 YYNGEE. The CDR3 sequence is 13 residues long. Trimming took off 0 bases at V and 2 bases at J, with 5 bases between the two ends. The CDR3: CASSVDVNTEAFF. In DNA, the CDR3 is TGTGCCAGCAGCGTAGATGTCAACACTGAAGCTTTCTTT.

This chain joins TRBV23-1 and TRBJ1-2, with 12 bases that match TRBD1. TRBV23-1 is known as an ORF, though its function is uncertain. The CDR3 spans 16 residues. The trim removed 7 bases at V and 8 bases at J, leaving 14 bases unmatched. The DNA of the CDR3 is TGCGCCAGCACCCCACTACTGAGGGACAGGGGGCGAGGCTACACCTTC. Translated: CASTPLLRDRGRGYTF.

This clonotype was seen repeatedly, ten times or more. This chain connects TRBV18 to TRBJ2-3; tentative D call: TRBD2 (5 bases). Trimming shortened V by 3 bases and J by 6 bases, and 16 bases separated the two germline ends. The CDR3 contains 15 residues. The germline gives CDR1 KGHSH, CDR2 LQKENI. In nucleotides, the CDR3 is TGTGCCAGCTCACCCGTTAATCCCGGGGAGGATACGCAGTATTTT. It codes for CASSPVNPGEDTQYF. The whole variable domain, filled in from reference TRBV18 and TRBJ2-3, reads NAGVMQNPRHLVRRRGQEARLRCSPMKGHSHVYWYRQLPEEGLKFMVYLQKENIIDESGMPKERFSAEFPKEGPSILRIQQVVRGDSAAYFCASSPVNPGEDTQYFGPGTRLTVL.

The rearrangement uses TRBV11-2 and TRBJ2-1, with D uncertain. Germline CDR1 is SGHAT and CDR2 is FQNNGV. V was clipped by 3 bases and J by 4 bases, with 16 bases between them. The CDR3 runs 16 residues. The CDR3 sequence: CASSFRTIGLYNEQFF. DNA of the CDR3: TGTGCCAGCAGCTTTAGGACGATCGGTCTTTACAATGAGCAGTTCTTC.

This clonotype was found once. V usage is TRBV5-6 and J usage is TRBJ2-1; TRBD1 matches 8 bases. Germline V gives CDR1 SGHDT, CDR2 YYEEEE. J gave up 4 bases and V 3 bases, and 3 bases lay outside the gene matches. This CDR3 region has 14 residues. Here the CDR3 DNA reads TGTGCCAGCAGCTCGGACAGGGTGTACAATGAGCAGTTCTTC. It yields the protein CASSSDRVYNEQFF. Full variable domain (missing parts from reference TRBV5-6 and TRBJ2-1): DAGVTQSPTHLIKTRGQQVTLRCSPKSGHDTVSWYQQALGQGPQFIFQYYEEEERQRGNFPDRFSGHQFPNYSSELNVNALLLGDSALYLCASSSDRVYNEQFFGPGTRLTVL.

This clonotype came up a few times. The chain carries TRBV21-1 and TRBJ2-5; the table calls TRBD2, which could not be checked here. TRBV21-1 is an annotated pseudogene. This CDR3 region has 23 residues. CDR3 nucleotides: TGTGCCAGCAGCAAAGAAAATGAGTTGCTGTGGACTAGCGGGAGAGGGACGCCGGAGACCCAGTACTTC. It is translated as CASSKENELLWTSGRGTPETQYF.

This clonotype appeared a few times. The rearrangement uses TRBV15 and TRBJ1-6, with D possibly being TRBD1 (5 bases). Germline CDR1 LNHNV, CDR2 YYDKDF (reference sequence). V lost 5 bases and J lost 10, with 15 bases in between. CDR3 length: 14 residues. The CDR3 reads CATSPGEGNSPLHF. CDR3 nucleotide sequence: TGTGCCACCAGCCCGGGAGAGGGGAACTCACCCCTCCACTTT.

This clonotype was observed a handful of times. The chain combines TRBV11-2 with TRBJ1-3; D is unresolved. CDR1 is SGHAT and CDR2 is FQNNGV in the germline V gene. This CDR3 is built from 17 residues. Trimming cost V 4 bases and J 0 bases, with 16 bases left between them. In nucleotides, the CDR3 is TGTGCCAGCAGCTCCACCCCCCACGGATTCTCTGGAAACACCATATATTTT. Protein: CASSSTPHGFSGNTIYF.

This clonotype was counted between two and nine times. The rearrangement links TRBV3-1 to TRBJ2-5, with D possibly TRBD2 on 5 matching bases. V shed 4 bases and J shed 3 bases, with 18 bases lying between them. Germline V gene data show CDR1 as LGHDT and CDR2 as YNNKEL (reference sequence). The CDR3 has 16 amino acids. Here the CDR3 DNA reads TGTGCCAGCAGCCTAAGGACCATGGACTCAAAAGAGACCCAGTACTTC. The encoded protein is CASSLRTMDSKETQYF.

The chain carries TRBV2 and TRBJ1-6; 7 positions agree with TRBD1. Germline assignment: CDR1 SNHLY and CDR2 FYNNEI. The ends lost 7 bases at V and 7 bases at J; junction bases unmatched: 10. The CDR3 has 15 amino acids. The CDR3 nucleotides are TGTGCCAGCAAACTGGTGGGACAGCCGAATTCACCCCTCCACTTT. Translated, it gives CASKLVGQPNSPLHF.